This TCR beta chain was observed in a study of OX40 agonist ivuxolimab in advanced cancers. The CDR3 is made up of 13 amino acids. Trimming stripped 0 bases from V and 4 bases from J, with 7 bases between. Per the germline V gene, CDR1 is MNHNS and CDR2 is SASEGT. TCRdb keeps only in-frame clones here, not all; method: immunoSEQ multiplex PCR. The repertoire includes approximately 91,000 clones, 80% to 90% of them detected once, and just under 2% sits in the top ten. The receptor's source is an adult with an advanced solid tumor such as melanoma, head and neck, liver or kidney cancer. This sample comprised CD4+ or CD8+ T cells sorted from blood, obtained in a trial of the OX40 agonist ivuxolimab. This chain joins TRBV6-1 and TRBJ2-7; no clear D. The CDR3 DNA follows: TGTGCCAGCAGTGAAGCGATTTCATACGAGCAGTACTTC. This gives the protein CASSEAISYEQYF.